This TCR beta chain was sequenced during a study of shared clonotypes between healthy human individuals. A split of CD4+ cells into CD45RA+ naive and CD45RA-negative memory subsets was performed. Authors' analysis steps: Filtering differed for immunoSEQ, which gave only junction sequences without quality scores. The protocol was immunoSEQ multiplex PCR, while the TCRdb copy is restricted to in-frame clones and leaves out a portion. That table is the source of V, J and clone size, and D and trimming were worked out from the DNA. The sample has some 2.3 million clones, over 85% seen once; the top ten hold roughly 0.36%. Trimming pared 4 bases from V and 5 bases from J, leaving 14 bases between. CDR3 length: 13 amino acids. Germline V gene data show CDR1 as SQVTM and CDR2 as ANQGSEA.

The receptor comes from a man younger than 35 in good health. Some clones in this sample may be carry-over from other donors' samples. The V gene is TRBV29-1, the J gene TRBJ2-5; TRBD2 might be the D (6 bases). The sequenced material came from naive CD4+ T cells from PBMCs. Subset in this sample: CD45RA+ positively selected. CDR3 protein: CSVGLLAGETQYF. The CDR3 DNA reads TGCAGCGTTGGGTTACTAGCCGGGGAGACCCAGTACTTC.